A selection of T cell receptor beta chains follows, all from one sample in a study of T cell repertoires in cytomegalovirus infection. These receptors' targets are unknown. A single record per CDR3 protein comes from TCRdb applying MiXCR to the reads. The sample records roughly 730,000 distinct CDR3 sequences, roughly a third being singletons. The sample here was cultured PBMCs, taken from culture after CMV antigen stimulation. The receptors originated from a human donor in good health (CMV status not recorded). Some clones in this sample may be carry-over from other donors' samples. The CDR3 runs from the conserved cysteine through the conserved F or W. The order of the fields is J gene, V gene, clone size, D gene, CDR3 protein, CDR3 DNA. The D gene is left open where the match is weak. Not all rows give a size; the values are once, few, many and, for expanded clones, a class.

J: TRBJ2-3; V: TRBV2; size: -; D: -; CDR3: CASGYPGETDTQYF; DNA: TGTGCCAGCGGATACCCAGGGGAAACAGATACGCAGTATTTT
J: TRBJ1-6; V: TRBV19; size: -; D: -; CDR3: CASSLGTTNSPLHF; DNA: TGTGCCAGTAGTTTAGGGACAACCAATTCACCCCTCCACTTT
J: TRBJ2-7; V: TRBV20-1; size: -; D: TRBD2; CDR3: CSARGPGGAYEQYF; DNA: TGCAGTGCTAGAGGCCCCGGGGGGGCCTACGAGCAGTACTTC
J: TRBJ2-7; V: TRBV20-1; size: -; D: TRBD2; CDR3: CSARVRERGEQYF; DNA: TGCAGTGCTAGAGTGCGGGAGCGGGGCGAGCAGTACTTC
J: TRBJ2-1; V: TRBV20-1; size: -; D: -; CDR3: CSARGLASYNEQFF; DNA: TGCAGTGCTAGGGGGCTAGCGTCCTACAATGAGCAGTTCTTC
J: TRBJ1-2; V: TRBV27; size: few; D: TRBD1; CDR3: CASSGWRDRQYGYTF; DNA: TGTGCCAGCAGCGGTTGGAGGGACAGACAGTATGGCTACACCTTC
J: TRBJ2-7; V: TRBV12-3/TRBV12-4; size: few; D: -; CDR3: CASSFSKEQYF; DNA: TGTGCCAGCAGTTTTAGCAAAGAGCAGTACTTC
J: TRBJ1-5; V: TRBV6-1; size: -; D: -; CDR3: CATRHGGERQPQHF; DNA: TGTGCCACCCGACATGGAGGAGAGCGTCAGCCCCAGCATTTT
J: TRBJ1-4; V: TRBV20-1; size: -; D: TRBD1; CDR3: CSARVSGQGWGKLFF; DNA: TGCAGTGCTAGAGTTTCCGGACAGGGCTGGGGAAAACTGTTTTTT
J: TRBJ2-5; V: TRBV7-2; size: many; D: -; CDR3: CASSPNFQETQYF; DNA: TGTGCCAGCAGCCCCAACTTCCAAGAGACCCAGTACTTC
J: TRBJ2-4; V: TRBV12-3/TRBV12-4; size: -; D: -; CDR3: CASSFGASAKNIQYF; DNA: TGTGCCAGCAGTTTTGGGGCGTCAGCCAAAAACATTCAGTACTTC
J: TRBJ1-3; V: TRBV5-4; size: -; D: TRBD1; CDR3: CASSRDRIIDGNTIYF; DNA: TGTGCCAGCAGCCGGGACAGGATCATAGATGGAAACACCATATATTTT
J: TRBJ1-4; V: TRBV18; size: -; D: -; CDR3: CASSPDNEKLFF; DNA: TGTGCCAGCTCACCCGATAATGAAAAACTGTTTTTT
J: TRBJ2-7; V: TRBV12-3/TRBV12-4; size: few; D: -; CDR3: CASSLGGSHGEQYF; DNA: TGTGCCAGCAGTTTGGGCGGGTCCCACGGAGAGCAGTACTTC
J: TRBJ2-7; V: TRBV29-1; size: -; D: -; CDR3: CSVATSPSYEQYF; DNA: TGCAGCGTTGCGACGTCCCCCTCCTACGAGCAGTACTTC
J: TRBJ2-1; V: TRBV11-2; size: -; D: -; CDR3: CASSLEVAIHHLYNEQFF; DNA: TGTGCCAGCAGCTTAGAGGTGGCTATACACCATCTCTACAATGAGCAGTTCTTC
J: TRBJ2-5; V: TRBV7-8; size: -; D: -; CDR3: CASSTGRRQETQYF; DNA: TGTGCCAGCAGCACGGGACGCCGCCAAGAGACCCAGTACTTC
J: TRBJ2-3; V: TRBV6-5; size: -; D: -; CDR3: CASSYLRRTDTQYF; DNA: TGTGCCAGCAGTTACCTCAGGCGCACAGATACGCAGTATTTT
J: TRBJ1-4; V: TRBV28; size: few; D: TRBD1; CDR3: CASSSGQLNEKLFF; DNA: TGTGCCAGCAGTTCGGGACAGCTGAATGAAAAACTGTTTTTT
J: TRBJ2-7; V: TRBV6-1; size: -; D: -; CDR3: CASRTELVSSYEQYF; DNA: TGTGCCAGCAGAACCGAACTAGTAAGCTCCTACGAGCAGTACTTC
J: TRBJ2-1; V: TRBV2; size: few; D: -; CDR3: CAGKGEVYHNEQFF; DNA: TGTGCCGGGAAGGGGGAGGTTTACCACAATGAGCAGTTCTTC
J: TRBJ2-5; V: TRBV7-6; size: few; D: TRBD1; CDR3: CASSFISTGAQYF; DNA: TGTGCCAGCAGCTTTATCTCCACAGGGGCCCAGTACTTC
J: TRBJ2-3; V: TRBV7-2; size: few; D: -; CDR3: CASSLSWSPLGDTQYF; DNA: TGTGCCAGCAGCCTGTCGTGGAGCCCTTTGGGAGATACGCAGTATTTT
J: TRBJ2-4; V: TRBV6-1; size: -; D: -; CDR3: CASSERAGITMTGNF; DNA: TGTGCCAGCAGTGAACGGGCAGGGATTACAATGACGGGCAACTTC
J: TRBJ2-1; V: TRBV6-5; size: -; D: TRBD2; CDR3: CASKRLAGKNEQFF; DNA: TGTGCCAGCAAACGACTAGCGGGGAAAAATGAGCAGTTCTTC
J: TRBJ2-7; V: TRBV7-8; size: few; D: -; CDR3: CASSSGTFYEQYF; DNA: TGTGCCAGCAGCTCGGGGACATTTTACGAGCAGTACTTC
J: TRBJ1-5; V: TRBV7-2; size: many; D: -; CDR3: CASSFTFQGQPQHF; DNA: TGTGCCAGCAGCTTCACCTTCCAGGGTCAGCCCCAGCATTTT
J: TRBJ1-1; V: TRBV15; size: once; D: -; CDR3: CATRTLNTEAFF; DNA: TGTGCCACCAGAACCCTGAACACTGAAGCTTTCTTT
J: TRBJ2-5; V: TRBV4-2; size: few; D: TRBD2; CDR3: CASSQVIAGEGTQYF; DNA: TGTGCCAGCAGCCAAGTGATAGCGGGGGAGGGGACCCAGTACTTC
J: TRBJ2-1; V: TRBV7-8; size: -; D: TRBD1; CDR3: CASSLGTVGYNEQFF; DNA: TGTGCCAGCAGCCTCGGGACAGTGGGGTACAATGAGCAGTTCTTC
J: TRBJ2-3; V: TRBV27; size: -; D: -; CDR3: CASSLMDTDTQYF; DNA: TGTGCCAGCAGTTTAATGGACACAGATACGCAGTATTTT
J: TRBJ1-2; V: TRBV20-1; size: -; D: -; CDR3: CSARDRIFWICNYGYTF; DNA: TGCAGTGCTAGAGATAGAATTTTTTGGATCTGTAACTATGGCTACACCTTC
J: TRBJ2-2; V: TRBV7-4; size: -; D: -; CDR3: CASSPTPANTGELFF; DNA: TGTGCCAGCAGCCCGACCCCCGCGAACACCGGGGAGCTGTTTTTT
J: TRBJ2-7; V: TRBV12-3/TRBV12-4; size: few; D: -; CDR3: CASSFFRGEQYF; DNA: TGTGCCAGCAGTTTTTTCAGGGGCGAGCAGTACTTC
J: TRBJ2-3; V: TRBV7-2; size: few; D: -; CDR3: CASSLRVFTDTQYF; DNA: TGTGCCAGCAGCTTAAGGGTTTTCACAGATACGCAGTATTTT
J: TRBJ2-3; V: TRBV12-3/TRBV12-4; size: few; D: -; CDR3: CASQLSTDTQYF; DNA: TGTGCCAGCCAGCTAAGCACAGATACGCAGTATTTT
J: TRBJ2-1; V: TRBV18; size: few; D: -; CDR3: CASSPQSTYNEQFF; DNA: TGTGCCAGCTCACCCCAGTCTACCTACAATGAGCAGTTCTTC
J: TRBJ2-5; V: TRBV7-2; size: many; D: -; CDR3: CASSSPSDYRMETQYF; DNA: TGTGCCAGCAGCTCCCCATCGGACTATCGCATGGAGACCCAGTACTTC
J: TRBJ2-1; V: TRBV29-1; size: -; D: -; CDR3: CSAAGTFGDEQFF; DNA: TGCAGCGCCGCTGGGACTTTCGGGGATGAGCAGTTCTTC
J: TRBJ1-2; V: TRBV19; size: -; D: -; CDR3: CASSRPLTVNYGYTF; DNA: TGTGCCAGTAGTCGCCCTCTGACAGTCAACTATGGCTACACCTTC
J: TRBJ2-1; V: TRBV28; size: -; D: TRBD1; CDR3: CASSSRQGGWNEQFF; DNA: TGTGCCAGCAGTTCAAGACAGGGTGGGTGGAATGAGCAGTTCTTC
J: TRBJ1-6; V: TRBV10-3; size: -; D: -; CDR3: CAISAGQSNSPLHF; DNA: TGTGCCATCAGTGCTGGACAGTCAAATTCACCCCTCCACTTT
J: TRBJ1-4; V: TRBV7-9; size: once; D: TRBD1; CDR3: CASSFTGAEKLFF; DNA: TGTGCCAGCAGCTTCACAGGGGCTGAAAAACTGTTTTTT
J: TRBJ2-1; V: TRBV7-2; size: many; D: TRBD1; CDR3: CASSFYRGYEQFF; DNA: TGTGCCAGCAGCTTTTACAGGGGTTATGAGCAGTTCTTC
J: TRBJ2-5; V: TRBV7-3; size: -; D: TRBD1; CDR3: CASSLALPGERGLRETQYF; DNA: TGTGCCAGCAGCTTAGCCCTCCCCGGGGAAAGGGGGCTGCGAGAGACCCAGTACTTC
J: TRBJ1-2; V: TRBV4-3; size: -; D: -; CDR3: CASSQDRAREGYGYTF; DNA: TGCGCCAGCAGCCAAGATAGGGCCCGGGAGGGCTATGGCTACACCTTC
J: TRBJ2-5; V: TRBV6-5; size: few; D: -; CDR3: CASSYSVGSFGETQYF; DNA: TGTGCCAGCAGTTACTCGGTCGGATCATTCGGGGAGACCCAGTACTTC
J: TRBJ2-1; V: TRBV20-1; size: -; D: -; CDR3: CSATINNEQFF; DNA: TGCAGTGCTACGATTAACAATGAGCAGTTCTTC
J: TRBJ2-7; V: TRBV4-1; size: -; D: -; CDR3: CASSQPTRSYEQYF; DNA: TGCGCCAGCAGCCAACCTACCCGCTCCTACGAGCAGTACTTC
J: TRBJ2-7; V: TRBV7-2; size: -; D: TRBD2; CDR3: CASSSSGARSEQYF; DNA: TGTGCCAGCAGCTCAAGCGGGGCCAGGAGCGAGCAGTACTTC
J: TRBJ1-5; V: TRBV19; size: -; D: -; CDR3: CASSTGEGRRRNQPQHF; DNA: TGTGCCAGTAGTACGGGTGAGGGGAGGCGTCGCAATCAGCCCCAGCATTTT
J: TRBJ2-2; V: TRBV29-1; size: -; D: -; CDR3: CSARSRGSDNTGELFF; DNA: TGCAGCGCCAGGAGTCGGGGATCGGATAACACCGGGGAGCTGTTTTTT
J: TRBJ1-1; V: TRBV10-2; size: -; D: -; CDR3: CASSPTSLQVLAFF; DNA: TGCGCCAGCAGCCCCACCTCCCTACAGGTATTAGCTTTCTTT
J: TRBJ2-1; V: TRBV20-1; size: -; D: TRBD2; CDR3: CSASATSGGYNEQFF; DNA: TGCAGTGCTAGCGCGACTAGCGGGGGTTACAATGAGCAGTTCTTC